These T cell receptor beta chains were read from a single sample in a study of blood T cell repertoires in COVID-19. Only in-frame clones appear in the TCRdb table, and some are missing; sequencing was by immunoSEQ multiplex PCR. The table lists 200,000 to 300,000 clones, 88% of them singletons. Sequencing was performed on peripheral blood. These receptor sequences come from a woman in her twenties or thirties with COVID-19, enrolled during active disease. Both conserved end residues are part of each CDR3.

TRBV9	19	TRBJ2-1	CASSGSKLAYGEWGDEQFF
TRBV13	18	TRBJ1-1	CASSSRSGVDRGSTEAFF
TRBV6-5	14	TRBJ1-4	CASSSGTERRKLFF
TRBV28	13	TRBJ2-7	CASSPPGAYEQYF
TRBV11-2	17	TRBJ2-3	CASSSRLLAGGKDTQYF
TRBV6-1	13	TRBJ1-1	CASSEVGGRGTFF
TRBV11-2	12	TRBJ1-3	CASRTQGNTIYF
TRBV24-1	13	TRBJ1-2	CATSDSGAYGYTF
TRBV4-3	16	TRBJ1-6	CASSQAGHDYNSPLHF
TRBV5-8	17	TRBJ2-2	CASSLAGGPRDTGELFF
TRBV6-2/TRBV6-3	12	TRBJ1-2	CASSAQGAGYTF
TRBV4-3	17	TRBJ2-1	CASSQAPAGQGASEQFF
TRBV7-9	12	TRBJ1-1	CASSFSGTEAFF
TRBV4-1	17	TRBJ2-5	CASSQGRARGEQETQYF
TRBV12-3/TRBV12-4	12	TRBJ2-1	CASTTGGYEQFF
TRBV6-5	15	TRBJ2-5	CASSPQYRGEETQYF
TRBV11-3	12	TRBJ2-3	CASSLGRGTQYF
TRBV10-1	15	TRBJ1-1	CASILGRGPPTEAFF
TRBV29-1	15	TRBJ2-1	CSVVGGLPSYNEQFF
TRBV28	18	TRBJ2-7	CASSSSILNSGGAYEQYF
TRBV6-5	14	TRBJ1-1	CASSRDSMNTEAFF
TRBV27	14	TRBJ1-2	CASSPGQGPYGYTF
TRBV5-4	14	TRBJ2-5	CASSLGALAETQYF
TRBV4-3	16	TRBJ2-2	CASSSQSHRVAGELFF
TRBV5-1	15	TRBJ2-7	CARSWGRGGTYEQYF
TRBV5-1	13	TRBJ1-1	CASSSETGNEAFF
TRBV6-6	18	TRBJ2-4	CASSHRASGMVAKNIQYF
TRBV5-4	15	TRBJ2-5	CASSLVQGRQETQYF
TRBV3-1/TRBV3-2	13	TRBJ1-1	CASSLLVNTEAFF
TRBV5-1	12	TRBJ2-2	CASSLGDRELFF